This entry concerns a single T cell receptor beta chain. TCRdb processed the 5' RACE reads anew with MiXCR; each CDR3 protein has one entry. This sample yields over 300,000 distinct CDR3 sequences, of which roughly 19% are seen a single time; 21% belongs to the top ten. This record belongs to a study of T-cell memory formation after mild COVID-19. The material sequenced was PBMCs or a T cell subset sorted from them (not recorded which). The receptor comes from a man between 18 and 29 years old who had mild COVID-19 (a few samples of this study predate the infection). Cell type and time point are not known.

CDR3 in DNA: TGTGCCAGCAGGGGACAGGTGGGGTATGGCTACACCTTC. Translating it yields CASRGQVGYGYTF. The chain combines TRBV9 with TRBJ1-2, with 8 bases matching TRBD1. The CDR3 extends over 13 amino acids. From germline, CDR1 is SGDLS and CDR2 YYNGEE. V was clipped by 5 bases and J by 5 bases; unmatched bases: 5.